The rows below give T cell receptor beta chains drawn from one sample of a study of blood T cell repertoires in COVID-19. Clones were read by immunoSEQ multiplex PCR, and TCRdb kept only the in-frame ones, dropping some. This sample has more than 95,000 clones, with 85% to 90% found just once. What was sequenced was peripheral blood. These receptors were obtained from a man aged 50-59 years with acute or convalescent COVID-19. The CDR3 runs from the conserved cysteine through the conserved F or W. The D gene is left open where the match is weak. Only part of the rows carry a size: once, few, many, or a class if the clone is expanded.

abundance: -; v_gene: TRBV19; d_gene: -; j_gene: TRBJ2-1; CDR3aa: CASSARLDYNEQFF; CDR3nt: TGTGCCAGTAGTGCCCGACTAGATTACAATGAGCAGTTCTTC
abundance: -; v_gene: TRBV30; d_gene: -; j_gene: TRBJ1-1; CDR3aa: CAWAPGGAKGAFF; CDR3nt: TGTGCCTGGGCTCCGGGGGGGGCAAAGGGAGCTTTCTTT
abundance: -; v_gene: TRBV6-5; d_gene: -; j_gene: TRBJ2-4; CDR3aa: CASLAKNIQYF; CDR3nt: TGTGCCAGCCTAGCCAAAAACATTCAGTACTTC
abundance: -; v_gene: TRBV2; d_gene: TRBD1; j_gene: TRBJ2-7; CDR3aa: CASKKEEGAYEQYF; CDR3nt: TGTGCCAGCAAAAAGGAAGAGGGGGCGTACGAGCAGTACTTC
abundance: once; v_gene: TRBV6-5; d_gene: -; j_gene: TRBJ2-1; CDR3aa: CASHRQGGPSNEQFF; CDR3nt: TGTGCCAGCCACAGGCAGGGGGGTCCCTCCAATGAGCAGTTCTTC
abundance: -; v_gene: TRBV6-2/TRBV6-3; d_gene: TRBD2; j_gene: TRBJ2-1; CDR3aa: CASSFASGGYNEQFF; CDR3nt: TGTGCCAGCAGTTTCGCTAGCGGGGGTTACAATGAGCAGTTCTTC
abundance: -; v_gene: TRBV5-1; d_gene: -; j_gene: TRBJ2-5; CDR3aa: CASSLPTETQYF; CDR3nt: TGCGCCAGCAGCTTACCTACAGAGACCCAGTACTTC
abundance: -; v_gene: TRBV6-4; d_gene: TRBD1; j_gene: TRBJ2-2; CDR3aa: CASSRTGGGTGELFF; CDR3nt: TGTGCCAGCTCTCGGACAGGGGGAGGCACCGGGGAGCTGTTTTTT
abundance: -; v_gene: TRBV7-9; d_gene: TRBD1; j_gene: TRBJ1-3; CDR3aa: CASSLAQGAGNTIYF; CDR3nt: TGTGCCAGCAGCTTAGCCCAGGGGGCAGGAAACACCATATATTTT
abundance: -; v_gene: TRBV5-4; d_gene: TRBD2; j_gene: TRBJ2-3; CDR3aa: CASSLAGADTQYF; CDR3nt: TGTGCCAGCAGCTTAGCGGGAGCAGATACGCAGTATTTT
abundance: -; v_gene: TRBV28; d_gene: TRBD1; j_gene: TRBJ1-5; CDR3aa: CASISGDGQGRNQPQHF; CDR3nt: TGTGCCAGCATCTCGGGGGACGGACAGGGCCGCAATCAGCCCCAGCATTTT
abundance: -; v_gene: TRBV5-6; d_gene: -; j_gene: TRBJ2-3; CDR3aa: CASSLWTGPLADTQYF; CDR3nt: TGTGCCAGCAGCTTGTGGACTGGACCCCTTGCAGATACGCAGTATTTT
abundance: -; v_gene: TRBV18; d_gene: TRBD2; j_gene: TRBJ2-1; CDR3aa: CASSFSGTYNEQFF; CDR3nt: TGTGCCAGCTCTTTTAGCGGGACCTACAATGAGCAGTTCTTC
abundance: few; v_gene: TRBV10-2; d_gene: -; j_gene: TRBJ2-7; CDR3aa: CASSEYFRSSYEQYF; CDR3nt: TGCGCCAGCAGTGAGTATTTCCGCAGCTCCTACGAGCAGTACTTC
abundance: -; v_gene: TRBV5-1; d_gene: TRBD2; j_gene: TRBJ2-3; CDR3aa: CASSLAGGSATDTQYF; CDR3nt: TGCGCCAGCAGCTTGGCGGGCGGGAGTGCGACAGATACGCAGTATTTT
abundance: -; v_gene: TRBV12-3/TRBV12-4; d_gene: TRBD1; j_gene: TRBJ2-7; CDR3aa: CASSRDRWYEQYF; CDR3nt: TGTGCCAGCAGCCGGGACAGGTGGTACGAGCAGTACTTC
abundance: -; v_gene: TRBV9; d_gene: -; j_gene: TRBJ1-2; CDR3aa: CASSVGGQYGYTF; CDR3nt: TGTGCCAGCAGCGTAGGAGGACAGTATGGCTACACCTTC
abundance: -; v_gene: TRBV9; d_gene: TRBD1; j_gene: TRBJ2-2; CDR3aa: CASSARTGGTGELFF; CDR3nt: TGTGCCAGCAGCGCCCGGACAGGGGGGACCGGGGAGCTGTTTTTT
abundance: -; v_gene: TRBV10-3; d_gene: -; j_gene: TRBJ2-6; CDR3aa: CAITASRLLSGANVLTF; CDR3nt: TGTGCCATCACTGCCTCCAGGCTACTCTCTGGGGCCAACGTCCTGACTTTC
abundance: -; v_gene: TRBV30; d_gene: -; j_gene: TRBJ1-2; CDR3aa: CAWMKNRVNYGYTF; CDR3nt: TGTGCCTGGATGAAGAACAGGGTAAACTATGGCTACACCTTC
abundance: -; v_gene: TRBV18; d_gene: -; j_gene: TRBJ1-3; CDR3aa: CASSPGYQQAGNTIYF; CDR3nt: TGTGCCAGCTCACCCGGGTATCAGCAAGCTGGAAACACCATATATTTT
abundance: few; v_gene: TRBV3-1/TRBV3-2; d_gene: TRBD2; j_gene: TRBJ2-5; CDR3aa: CASSIRAGGPGETQYF; CDR3nt: TGTGCCAGCAGCATACGAGCGGGAGGGCCCGGTGAGACCCAGTACTTC
abundance: -; v_gene: TRBV11-2; d_gene: -; j_gene: TRBJ2-3; CDR3aa: CASSYFTDTQYF; CDR3nt: TGTGCCAGCAGCTACTTCACAGATACGCAGTATTTT
abundance: -; v_gene: TRBV9; d_gene: -; j_gene: TRBJ2-2; CDR3aa: CASSVAAATWELFF; CDR3nt: TGTGCCAGCAGCGTAGCTGCGGCCACCTGGGAGCTGTTTTTT
abundance: -; v_gene: TRBV15; d_gene: -; j_gene: TRBJ1-4; CDR3aa: CATSRGSGGEKLFF; CDR3nt: TGTGCCACCAGCAGAGGGTCGGGGGGCGAAAAACTGTTTTTT
abundance: -; v_gene: TRBV2; d_gene: TRBD2; j_gene: TRBJ2-7; CDR3aa: CATTPAGETYEQYF; CDR3nt: TGTGCCACCACACCCGCGGGAGAGACCTACGAGCAGTACTTC